This TCR beta chain was recorded in a study of blood T cell repertoires in COVID-19. TCRdb's table, derived via immunoSEQ multiplex PCR, lists solely in-frame clones and lacks some. The sample includes about 370,000 clones, 89% of them seen just once. The V gene lost 1 base and the J gene lost 0 bases, with 9 bases spanning the gap. The CDR3 consists of 15 residues. In germline, CDR1 is MDHEN, CDR2 SYDVKM. This receptor was identified in a young woman who had recovered from COVID-19. The sample comprised PBMCs or T cells enriched from blood (not recorded which). The chain links TRBV28 to TRBJ1-1, with unresolved D. CDR3 sequence reads: CASSLFRSVNTEAFF. For the CDR3, the DNA is TGTGCCAGCAGTTTATTCAGGTCAGTGAACACTGAAGCTTTCTTT.